The 15 T cell receptor beta chains presented below share a single source sample, sequenced in a study of blood T cell repertoires in COVID-19. Only in-frame clones appear in the TCRdb table, and some are missing; sequencing was by immunoSEQ multiplex PCR. Of 180,000 or so clones listed, roughly 88% were seen once; the top ten hold roughly 9.1%. The sequenced sample was PBMCs or T cells enriched from blood (not recorded which). These receptor sequences come from a woman aged 25 to 45 who had recovered from COVID-19.

CDR3 sequence: CASTHRGYGYTF. CDR3 DNA: TGTGCCAGTACCCACAGGGGCTATGGCTACACCTTC. V usage is TRBV19 and J usage is TRBJ1-2; 7 nucleotides agree with TRBD1. The V and J ends lost 7 bases and 4 bases, in that order; junction bases with no gene match: 3. The CDR3 contains 12 residues. Germline V lookup: CDR1 LNHDA, CDR2 SQIVND (reference sequence).

V and J are TRBV4-1 and TRBJ2-4, with 11 nucleotides matching TRBD1. V was clipped by 1 base and J by 2 bases; unmatched bases: 7. The CDR3 extends over 18 amino acids. Per the germline V gene, CDR1 is MGHRA and CDR2 is YSYEKL. The CDR3 reads CASSQGPGQGVSKNIQYF. The CDR3 DNA reads as TGCGCCAGCAGCCAAGGACCGGGACAGGGGGTTTCCAAAAACATTCAGTACTTC.

This rearrangement joins TRBV19 to TRBJ1-1; D ambiguous. In germline, CDR1 is LNHDA, CDR2 SQIVND (reference sequence). The CDR3 extends over 13 amino acids. V shed 3 bases and J shed 4 bases, with 9 bases lying between them. The CDR3 protein is CASSMGRSTEAFF. The CDR3 DNA is TGTGCCAGTAGTATGGGTAGGAGCACTGAAGCTTTCTTT.

The chain joins TRBV18 to TRBJ2-1, with D possibly being TRBD1 (5 bases). Germline CDR1 reads KGHSH; CDR2 reads LQKENI. V was shortened by 0 bases and J by 2 bases, with 5 bases between the two germline ends. The CDR3 runs to 14 residues. CDR3 region: CASSPPDTYNEQFF. For the CDR3, the DNA is TGTGCCAGCTCACCACCGGACACCTACAATGAGCAGTTCTTC.

The chain joins TRBV11-3 to TRBJ2-1, with 15 nucleotides matching TRBD2. The CDR3 is 17 amino acids. V was pared by 1 base and J by 9 bases, with 7 bases of the junction left unmatched. Germline values: CDR1 SGHNT, CDR2 YENEEA. The CDR3 DNA sequence: TGTGCCAGCAGCTTAGTAGGTGGACTAGCGGGAGGGGGTGAGCAGTTCTTC. Its translation is CASSLVGGLAGGGEQFF. Complete variable domain (other parts from reference TRBV11-3 and TRBJ2-1): EAGVVQSPRYKIIEKKQPVAFWCNPISGHNTLYWYLQNLGQGPELLIRYENEEAVDDSQLPKDRFSAERLKGVDSTLKIQPAELGDSAVYLCASSLVGGLAGGGEQFFGPGTRLTVL.

This CDR3 reads CASSSPTGIHGSDNSPLHF. CDR3 coding DNA: TGCGCCAGCAGCTCCCCGACAGGGATACACGGATCGGACAATTCACCCCTCCACTTT. The J gene is TRBJ1-6, the V gene TRBV5-1; 7 nucleotides line up with TRBD1. J was trimmed by 7 bases and V by 3 bases; bases with no gene match: 19. Germline V lookup: CDR1 SGHRS, CDR2 YFSETQ. CDR3 size: 19 residues.

This clone was seen a single time. The chain has TRBV28 and TRBJ2-7; 11 nucleotides align to TRBD1. The length of the CDR3 is 15 residues. CDR1 and CDR2 from the germline V gene are MDHEN and SYDVKM. Unmatched junction bases numbered 8, after V lost 7 bases and J lost 3 bases. The CDR3 sequence: CASIPGQGALYEQYF. The CDR3 DNA follows: TGTGCCAGCATTCCTGGACAGGGGGCCCTCTACGAGCAGTACTTC.

This clone was recorded only once. The chain combines TRBV19 with TRBJ2-3; 10 nucleotides agree with TRBD2. In germline, CDR1 is LNHDA, CDR2 SQIVND (reference sequence). Germline trimming cut 5 bases from V and 1 base from J; bases unmatched to any gene: 3. This CDR3 has 15 residues. The CDR3 is CASSGLAEGTDTQYF. DNA of the CDR3: TGTGCCAGTAGTGGACTAGCGGAGGGCACAGATACGCAGTATTTT. The entire variable domain, with the rest obtained from reference TRBV19 and TRBJ2-3, is as follows: DGGITQSPKYLFRKEGQNVTLSCEQNLNHDAMYWYRQDPGQGLRLIYYSQIVNDFQKGDIAEGYSVSREKKESFPLTVTSAQKNPTAFYLCASSGLAEGTDTQYFGPGTRLTVL.

The CDR3 sequence: CASSMGGLNSYEQYF. As DNA, the CDR3 is TGTGCCAGTAGTATGGGGGGGCTGAACTCCTACGAGCAGTACTTC. The chain has TRBV19 and TRBJ2-7, with D maybe TRBD2 (7 bases). The CDR3 is 15 residues long. Germline loops: CDR1 LNHDA, CDR2 SQIVND (reference sequence). Trimming took off 3 bases at V and 0 bases at J, with 12 bases between the two ends. Drawing the rest from reference TRBV19 and TRBJ2-7, the complete variable domain is DGGITQSPKYLFRKEGQNVTLSCEQNLNHDAMYWYRQDPGQGLRLIYYSQIVNDFQKGDIAEGYSVSREKKESFPLTVTSAQKNPTAFYLCASSMGGLNSYEQYFGPGTRLTVT.

The V call is TRBV19, the J call TRBJ1-2; D not certain. Trimming left V 7 bases short and J 7 bases short, with 10 bases between. In germline, CDR1 is LNHDA, CDR2 SQIVND (reference sequence). There are 11 residues in the CDR3. The CDR3 DNA reads TGTGCCAGTAATCCTGGAGGTGGCTACACCTTC. Translated, it gives CASNPGGGYTF.

The chain recombines TRBV28 with TRBJ2-7; 9 bases line up with TRBD2. Trimming at V came to 2 bases and at J to 7 bases, leaving 9 bases not matched to a gene. Germline assignment: CDR1 MDHEN and CDR2 SYDVKM. CDR3 length: 15 amino acids. The DNA of the CDR3 is TGTGCCAGCAGTTTAATTAGCGGGAGCCTCGAGGAGCAGTACTTC. Translating it yields CASSLISGSLEEQYF.

The rearrangement uses TRBV30 and TRBJ1-5; maybe TRBD1 (5 bases). Trimming took off 5 bases at V and 8 bases at J, with 10 bases between the two ends. Germline-derived CDR1 and CDR2 are GTSNPN and SVGIG (reference sequence). CDR3 length: 11 amino acids. The CDR3 reads CAWGDSKPQHF. The CDR3 bases are TGTGCCTGGGGCGACAGTAAGCCCCAGCATTTT.

The rearrangement links TRBV19 to TRBJ2-1, with 13 positions matching TRBD2. This CDR3 has 19 residues. Germline lookup yields CDR1 LNHDA and CDR2 SQIVND (reference sequence). The V segment lost 1 base and the J segment 1 base; nucleotides outside the gene matches: 7. Here the CDR3 reads CASSIAPGLAGWSYNEQFF. CDR3 nucleotides: TGTGCCAGTAGTATAGCGCCGGGACTAGCGGGATGGTCCTACAATGAGCAGTTCTTC.

The chain links TRBV2 to TRBJ1-5, with D perhaps matching TRBD1 (5 bases). Germline-derived CDR1 and CDR2 are SNHLY and FYNNEI. Trimming stripped 6 bases from V and 2 bases from J, with 14 bases between. CDR3 size: 15 residues. This CDR3 reads CASSIGGSGNQPQHF. The CDR3 nucleotides read TGTGCCAGCAGCATCGGGGGGTCGGGCAATCAGCCCCAGCATTTT.

The chain uses TRBV19 and TRBJ1-1; D not resolved. Trimming pared 1 base from V and 4 bases from J, leaving 7 bases between. CDR3 length: 13 residues. The germline CDR1 and CDR2 sequences are LNHDA and SQIVND (reference sequence). CDR3 region: CASSIGLGTEAFF. CDR3 bases: TGTGCCAGTAGTATAGGACTCGGCACTGAAGCTTTCTTT.